This TCR beta chain was found in a study of blood T cell repertoires in COVID-19. Study details: Researchers got acute and convalescent COVID-19 samples from the United States, Italy and Spain. PBMCs, B-cell-depleted T cells, or T cells were the source of the cDNA or gDNA that made up the material.

Authors' analysis steps: Estimation of nucleated cell counts relied on the amplification of reference gene primers. Here immunoSEQ multiplex PCR was the method, and the copy in TCRdb shows in-frame clones only, minus some. The DNA gave D and trimming, while V, J and clone size come from that table. The table lists some 83,000 clones, roughly 82% of them singletons. CDR1 GTSNPN and CDR2 SVGIG come from the germline V gene (reference sequence). With V trimmed by 3 bases and J by 5 bases, 6 bases remained unmatched. The CDR3 runs 13 residues. The specimen sequenced was peripheral blood. V and J are TRBV30 and TRBJ2-5, with 7 bases fitting TRBD2. This receptor was identified in a man aged 45-60 years with active COVID-19. CDR3 amino acids: CAWSKLALETQYF. As DNA, the CDR3 is TGTGCCTGGAGCAAACTAGCGCTGGAGACCCAGTACTTC.